This is a list of T cell receptor beta chains from one sample in a study of CD8+ T cells in alopecia areata. Sequencing used immunoSEQ multiplex PCR; TCRdb keeps in-frame clones, though not all of them. In the table there are roughly 250,000 clones, 60% of which are singletons. The sequences come from CD4+ T cells sorted from blood, collected at approximately week 51, from a patient treated with tofacitinib. The receptors were sampled from a human donor with alopecia areata. Both conserved end residues are part of each CDR3. D genes are given only for firm matches. Clone size is not always given. Where it is, it says once, few, many or a class for expanded clones.

>TRBV7-2|NA|TRBJ2-3|once
TGTGCCAGCAGAAGACCGGGGGGCACAGATACGCAGTATTTT
CASRRPGGTDTQYF
>TRBV4-2|NA|TRBJ1-4|NA
TGTGCCAGCAGCCAAGCAGGGAGGATGGATGAAAAACTGTTTTTT
CASSQAGRMDEKLFF
>TRBV7-2|TRBD2|TRBJ2-7|NA
TGTGCCAGCAGCCAAGGACTAGCGGGCTCCTACGAGCAGTACTTC
CASSQGLAGSYEQYF
>TRBV30|TRBD1|TRBJ1-1|NA
TGTGCCTGGAGTCCGGGGGGACAGGCTGCTGAAGCTTTCTTT
CAWSPGGQAAEAFF
>TRBV7-2|TRBD1|TRBJ1-1|NA
TGTGCCAGCAGCCCCGAAACAGGGGCCAGCACTGAAGCTTTCTTT
CASSPETGASTEAFF
>TRBV10-1|TRBD1|TRBJ2-3|NA
TGCGCCAGCAGTGATCGCGGGACAGGGTCGCCAGATACGCAGTATTTT
CASSDRGTGSPDTQYF
>TRBV5-1|NA|TRBJ2-3|NA
TGCGCCAGCAGCTTGGCTGGGGGAAGCACAGATACGCAGTATTTT
CASSLAGGSTDTQYF
>TRBV11-2|NA|TRBJ2-1|NA
TGTGCCAGCAGCTTATTAAGGGTCAATGAGCAGTTCTTC
CASSLLRVNEQFF
>TRBV30|NA|TRBJ1-2|NA
TGTGCCTGGAGTGATAGGGTTCGGGACTATGGCTACACCTTC
CAWSDRVRDYGYTF
>TRBV9|NA|TRBJ2-5|NA
TGTGCCAGCAGCGCCGGGACTCACCTGCAAGAGACCCAGTACTTC
CASSAGTHLQETQYF
>TRBV5-6|NA|TRBJ2-7|NA
TGTGCCAGTTCACTTATGGAGGGACTCCACGAGCAGTACTTC
CASSLMEGLHEQYF
>TRBV6-5|NA|TRBJ2-2|NA
TGTGCCAGCAGGGGATCGAACACCGGGGAGCTGTTTTTT
CASRGSNTGELFF
>TRBV7-9|NA|TRBJ1-1|NA
TGTGCCAGCAGCCCCCCGACCTCTGAAGCTTTCTTT
CASSPPTSEAFF
>TRBV9|NA|TRBJ2-5|NA
TGTGCCAGCAGCGTAGGCGGGACAGAAGAGACCCAGTACTTC
CASSVGGTEETQYF
>TRBV29-1|NA|TRBJ1-1|few
TGCAGCGTTGCTGTTGCAGGGGTGAACACTGAAGCTTTCTTT
CSVAVAGVNTEAFF
>TRBV30|TRBD1|TRBJ1-1|few
TGTGCCTGGGCCCGGGACAGGAACACTGAAGCTTTCTTT
CAWARDRNTEAFF
>TRBV5-1|TRBD1|TRBJ2-3|NA
TGCGCCAGCAGCTCCTCACGAACCGACAGGGGAACAGATACGCAGTATTTT
CASSSSRTDRGTDTQYF
>TRBV5-1|NA|TRBJ2-2|NA
TGCGCCAGCAGCTTGCCCCTAGCGACCGGGGAGCTGTTTTTT
CASSLPLATGELFF
>TRBV7-9|NA|TRBJ1-5|NA
TGTGCCAGCAGCTTAGCAGGGGGCAATCAGCCCCAGCATTTT
CASSLAGGNQPQHF
>TRBV19|TRBD1|TRBJ2-7|few
TGTGCCAGTAGTAGGAATAGAGGACAGGGTGTCGACGAGCAGTACTTC
CASSRNRGQGVDEQYF